The clone carrying this T cell receptor beta chain has just a few counts. This specimen belongs to a study of shared clonotypes between healthy human individuals. Data came from immunoSEQ multiplex PCR; TCRdb stores just in-frame clones and leaves some out. Here the sample spans about 2 million clones, roughly 95% being singletons. V shed 1 base and J 11 bases; nucleotides not matched to a gene: 14. CDR1 and CDR2 (germline): SGHTA, FQGNSA. The CDR3 has 16 amino acids. The source is a man between 18 and 29 years old in good health. Sequenced sample: naive CD4+ T cells sorted from blood. Documented subset: CD45RA+ positively selected. V is TRBV7-2 and J is TRBJ2-5; 9 bases are shared with TRBD2. Here the CDR3 DNA reads TGTGCCAGCAGCTTAGTGCTGGGGACTAGCCGTTGGGAGCAGTACTTC. This encodes CASSLVLGTSRWEQYF.